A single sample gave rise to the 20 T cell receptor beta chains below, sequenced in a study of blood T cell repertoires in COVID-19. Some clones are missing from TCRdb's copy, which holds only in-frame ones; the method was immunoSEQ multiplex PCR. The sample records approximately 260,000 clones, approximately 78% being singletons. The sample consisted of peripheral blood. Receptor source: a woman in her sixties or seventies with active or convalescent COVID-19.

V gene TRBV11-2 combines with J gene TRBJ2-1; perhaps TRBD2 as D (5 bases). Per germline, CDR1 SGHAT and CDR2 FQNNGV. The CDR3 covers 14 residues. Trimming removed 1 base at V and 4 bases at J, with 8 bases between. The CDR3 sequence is CASSLGTGYNEQFF. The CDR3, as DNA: TGTGCCAGCAGCTTAGGAACGGGGTACAATGAGCAGTTCTTC.

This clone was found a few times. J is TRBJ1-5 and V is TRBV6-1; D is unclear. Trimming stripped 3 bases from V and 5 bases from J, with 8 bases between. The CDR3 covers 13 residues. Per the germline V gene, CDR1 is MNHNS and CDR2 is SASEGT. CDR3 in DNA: TGTGCCAGCAGTGAGGCCCAGGATCAGCCCCAGCATTTT. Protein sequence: CASSEAQDQPQHF.

CDR3 nucleotide sequence: TGTGCCAGCAGCAGACCGGGACAGGGTTGGAATTCACCCCTCCACTTT. This translates into CASSRPGQGWNSPLHF. This chain joins TRBV27 and TRBJ1-6; 9 bases agree with TRBD1. With 6 bases clipped from V and 7 bases from J, the junction kept 10 bases outside the gene matches. This CDR3 is built from 16 residues. Per the germline V gene, CDR1 is MNHEY and CDR2 is SMNVEV (reference sequence).

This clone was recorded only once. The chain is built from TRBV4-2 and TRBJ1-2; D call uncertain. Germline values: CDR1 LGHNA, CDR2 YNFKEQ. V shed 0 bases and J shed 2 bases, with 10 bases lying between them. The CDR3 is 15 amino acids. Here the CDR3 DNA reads TGTGCCAGCAGCCAAGATCAGGTGGCCAACTATGGCTACACCTTC. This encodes CASSQDQVANYGYTF.

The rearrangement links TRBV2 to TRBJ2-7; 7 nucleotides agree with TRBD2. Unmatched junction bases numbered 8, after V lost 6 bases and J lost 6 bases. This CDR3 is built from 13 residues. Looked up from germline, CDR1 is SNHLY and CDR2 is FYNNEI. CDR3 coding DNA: TGTGCCAGCAGCTTGACTAGCCTGGGCGAGCAGTACTTC. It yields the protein CASSLTSLGEQYF.

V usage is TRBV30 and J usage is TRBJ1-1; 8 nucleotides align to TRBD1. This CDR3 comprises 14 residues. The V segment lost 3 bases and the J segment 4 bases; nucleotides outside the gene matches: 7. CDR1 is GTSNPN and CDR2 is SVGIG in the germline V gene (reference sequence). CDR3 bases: TGTGCCTGGAGCCAGGGGGCGCTGTTCACTGAAGCTTTCTTT. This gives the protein CAWSQGALFTEAFF.

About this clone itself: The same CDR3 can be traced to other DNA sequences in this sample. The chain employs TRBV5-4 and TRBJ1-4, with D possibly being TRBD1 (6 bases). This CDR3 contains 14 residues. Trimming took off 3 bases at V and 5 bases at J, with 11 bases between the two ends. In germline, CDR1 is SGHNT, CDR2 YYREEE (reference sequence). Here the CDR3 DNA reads TGTGCCAGCAGCTCACAGGGTTTGAATGAAAAACTGTTTTTT. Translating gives CASSSQGLNEKLFF.

CDR3 loop: CAISEPITGTGAGNTIYF. The CDR3 DNA sequence: TGTGCCATCAGTGAGCCAATAACCGGGACAGGGGCTGGAAACACCATATATTTT. The chain uses TRBV10-3 and TRBJ1-3; 10 nucleotides match TRBD1. J was trimmed by 2 bases and V by 2 bases; bases with no gene match: 9. The CDR3 length is 18 residues. Germline CDR1 is ENHRY and CDR2 is SYGVKD.

The CDR3 DNA is TGTGCCAGCTCACCATTCATTGGAGGGGGCGAAGGCGGGGAGCTGTTTTTT. Encoded protein: CASSPFIGGGEGGELFF. V gene TRBV18 combines with J gene TRBJ2-2, with D perhaps matching TRBD1 (7 bases). Trimming pared 2 bases from V and 7 bases from J, leaving 20 bases between. This CDR3 spans 17 amino acids. Germline loops: CDR1 KGHSH, CDR2 LQKENI.

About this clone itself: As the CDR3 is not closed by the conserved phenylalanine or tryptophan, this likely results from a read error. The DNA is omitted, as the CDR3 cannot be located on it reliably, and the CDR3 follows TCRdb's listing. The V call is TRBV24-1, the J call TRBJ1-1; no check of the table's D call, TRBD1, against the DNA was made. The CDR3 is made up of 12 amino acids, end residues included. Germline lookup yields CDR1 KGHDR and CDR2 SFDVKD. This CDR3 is CAISGGPDGITI.

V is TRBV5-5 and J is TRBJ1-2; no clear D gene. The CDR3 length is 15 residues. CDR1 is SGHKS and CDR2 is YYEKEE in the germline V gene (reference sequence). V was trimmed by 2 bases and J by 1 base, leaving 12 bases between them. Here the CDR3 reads CASSLRVEDNYGYTF. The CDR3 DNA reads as TGTGCCAGCAGCTTACGCGTCGAAGATAACTATGGCTACACCTTC.

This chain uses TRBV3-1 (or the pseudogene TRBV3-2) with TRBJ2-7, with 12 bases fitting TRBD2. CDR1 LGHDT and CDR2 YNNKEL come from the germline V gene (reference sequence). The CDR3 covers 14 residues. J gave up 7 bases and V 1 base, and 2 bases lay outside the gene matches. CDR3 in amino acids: CASSQGLAGGEQYF. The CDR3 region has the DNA TGTGCCAGCAGCCAAGGCCTAGCGGGGGGGGAGCAGTACTTC.

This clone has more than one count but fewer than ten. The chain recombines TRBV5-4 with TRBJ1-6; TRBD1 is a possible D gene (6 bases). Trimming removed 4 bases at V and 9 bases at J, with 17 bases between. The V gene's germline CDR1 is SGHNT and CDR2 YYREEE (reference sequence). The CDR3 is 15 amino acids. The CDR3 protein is CASSPYRGAGSPLHF. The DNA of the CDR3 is TGTGCCAGCAGCCCCTATCGGGGGGCGGGTTCACCCCTCCACTTT.

CDR3 bases: TGTGCCAGCAGGGACTATAGCAATCAGCCCCAGCATTTT. It encodes CASRDYSNQPQHF. The rearrangement links TRBV2 to TRBJ1-5; D not certain. The CDR3 covers 13 residues. V lost 6 bases, J lost 0 bases, and 6 bases lay in between. The germline V gene has CDR1 SNHLY and CDR2 FYNNEI.

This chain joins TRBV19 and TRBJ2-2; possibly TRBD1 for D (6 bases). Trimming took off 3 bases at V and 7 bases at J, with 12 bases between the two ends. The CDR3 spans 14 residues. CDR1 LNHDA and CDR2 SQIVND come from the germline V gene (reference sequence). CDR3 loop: CASSIGQGSGELFF. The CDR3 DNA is TGTGCCAGTAGTATTGGGCAGGGGAGCGGGGAGCTGTTTTTT.

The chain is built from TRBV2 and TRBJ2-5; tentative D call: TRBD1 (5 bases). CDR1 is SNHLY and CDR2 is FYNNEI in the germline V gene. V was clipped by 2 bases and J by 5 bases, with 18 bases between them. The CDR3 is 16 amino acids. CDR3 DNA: TGTGCCAGCAGTGAAACGCCAACAGGTTCCGGGGAGACCCAGTACTTC. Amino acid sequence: CASSETPTGSGETQYF.

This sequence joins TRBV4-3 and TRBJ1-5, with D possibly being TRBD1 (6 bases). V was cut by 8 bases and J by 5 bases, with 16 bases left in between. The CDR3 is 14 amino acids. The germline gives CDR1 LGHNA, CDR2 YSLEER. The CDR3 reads CASGPRTEHQPQHF. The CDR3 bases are TGCGCCAGCGGCCCACGGACAGAACATCAGCCCCAGCATTTT.

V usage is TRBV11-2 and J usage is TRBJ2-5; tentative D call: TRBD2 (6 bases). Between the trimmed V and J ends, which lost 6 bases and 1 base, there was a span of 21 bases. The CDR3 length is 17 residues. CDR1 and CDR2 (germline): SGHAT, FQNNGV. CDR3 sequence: CASRAGRRGPLQETQYF. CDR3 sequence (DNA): TGTGCCAGCAGGGCGGGGCGCCGGGGACCCCTCCAAGAGACCCAGTACTTC. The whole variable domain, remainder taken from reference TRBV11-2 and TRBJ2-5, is EAGVAQSPRYKIIEKRQSVAFWCNPISGHATLYWYQQILGQGPKLLIQFQNNGVVDDSQLPKDRFSAERLKGVDSTLKIQPAKLEDSAVYLCASRAGRRGPLQETQYFGPGTRLLVL.

CDR3 DNA: TGTGCCAGCAGCTTGAACCCGGGACAATTGAACACTGAAGCTTTCTTT. This translates into CASSLNPGQLNTEAFF. The chain uses TRBV7-2 and TRBJ1-1; the D gene is possibly TRBD1 (6 bases). The germline V gene has CDR1 SGHTA and CDR2 FQGNSA. V lost 3 bases to trimming and J lost 0 bases, with 14 bases between them. This CDR3 has 16 residues. Full variable domain (outside the CDR3, taken from reference TRBV7-2 and TRBJ1-1): GAGVSQSPSNKVTEKGKDVELRCDPISGHTALYWYRQSLGQGLEFLIYFQGNSAPDKSGLPSDRFSAERTGGSVSTLTIQRTQQEDSAVYLCASSLNPGQLNTEAFFGQGTRLTVV.

CDR3 nucleotides: TGTGCCAGCAGCTCAGGGAACTCTGGGGCCAACGTCCTGACTTTC. It specifies CASSSGNSGANVLTF. The chain combines TRBV6-2 or TRBV6-3 with TRBJ2-6; weak D call: TRBD1 (5 bases). CDR1 is MNHEY, CDR2 SVGEGT, per germline. V lost 6 bases and J lost 0, with 9 bases in between. The CDR3 loop spans 15 amino acids.